This passage covers 18 T cell receptor beta chains from one sample sequenced in a study of regulatory T cells in long-lasting Graves disease. Time point noted: persistent/refractory GD, antithyroid drugs over 5 years with positive TRAb. From PBMCs, RNA was extracted and then used to make the TCR library. iRepertoire HTBI primers and Arm-PCR of CDR3 regions built TCR beta libraries. TCRdb reprocessed the multiplex PCR reads via MiXCR and lists one record per CDR3 protein. The sample yields some 470,000 distinct CDR3 sequences, 20% to 25% seen once. The sample in question was peripheral blood mononuclear cells (PBMCs), obtained when the disease was refractory, from a patient treated with antithyroid drugs. The receptors were sampled from a female donor with Graves disease.

For this clonotype: Compared with germline, one end of the junction differs, possibly owing to a read error. The chain employs TRBV29-1 and TRBJ2-1; tentative D call: TRBD2 (7 bases). This CDR3 has 14 amino acids. Germline loops: CDR1 SQVTM, CDR2 ANQGSEA. The CDR3 loop reads CSFDGGLAVNEQFF. The CDR3 DNA reads as TGCAGCTTTGATGGGGGGCTAGCGGTAAATGAGCAGTTCTTC.

This clonotype was detected a few times. This sequence joins TRBV15 and TRBJ1-1; possibly TRBD1 for D (5 bases). The CDR3 runs 16 residues. Germline-derived CDR1 and CDR2 are LNHNV and YYDKDF (reference sequence). The germline V and J ends were trimmed by 1 base and 0 bases, with 12 bases remaining between them. The CDR3 protein is CATSRVNSGLNTEAFF. The DNA of the CDR3 is TGTGCCACCAGCAGAGTCAATTCAGGGCTGAACACTGAAGCTTTCTTT.

Points on this clonotype: An end of the junction does not agree with germline; a read error may underlie this. The V call is TRBV5-1, the J call TRBJ1-1, with a possible D match to TRBD1 (6 bases). The germline V gene has CDR1 SGHRS and CDR2 YFSETQ. CDR3 length equals 16 residues. The CDR3 region is CVSRGKRGGRDTEAFF. CDR3 nucleotide sequence: TGCGTCAGCAGGGGAAAGCGAGGGGGACGGGACACTGAAGCTTTCTTT. The entire variable domain, with the rest obtained from reference TRBV5-1 and TRBJ1-1, is as follows: KAGVTQTPRYLIKTRGQQVTLSCSPISGHRSVSWYQQTPGQGLQFLFEYFSETQRNKGNFPGRFSGRQFSNSRSEMNVSTLELGDSALYLCVSRGKRGGRDTEAFFGQGTRLTVV.

This sequence joins TRBV28 and TRBJ1-5; 9 bases map to TRBD1. This CDR3 is 14 amino acids long. The junction had 6 bases not matched to a gene; V was cut back by 6 bases and J by 6 bases. The V gene's germline CDR1 is MDHEN and CDR2 SYDVKM. The CDR3: CASRGQGSPQPQHF. The CDR3 DNA is TGTGCCAGCAGAGGACAGGGGTCACCTCAGCCCCAGCATTTT.

The rearrangement joins TRBV5-1 to TRBJ2-2; TRBD2 matches at 9 bases. The CDR3 sequence is 15 residues long. Trimming took 4 bases from V and 5 from J; bases not matched to a gene: 6. Per the germline V gene, CDR1 is SGHRS and CDR2 is YFSETQ. CDR3 residues: CASSPPTSGTGELFF. The CDR3 DNA is TGCGCCAGCAGCCCCCCGACTAGCGGAACCGGGGAGCTGTTTTTT.

In its sample, this clonotype was seen many times. The genes are TRBV19 and TRBJ1-1, with 8 bases lining up with TRBD1. J lost 1 base, V lost 7 bases, and 8 bases had no gene match. CDR1 is LNHDA and CDR2 is SQIVND in the germline V gene (reference sequence). The CDR3 consists of 15 residues. CDR3 amino acids: CASTTQGAGNTEAFF. DNA of the CDR3: TGTGCCAGTACCACCCAGGGGGCAGGGAACACTGAAGCTTTCTTT.

The CDR3 DNA sequence: TGCGCCAGCAGCTTGGATTGGACAGGGGTGGGAAACATTCAGTACTTC. It encodes CASSLDWTGVGNIQYF. The V gene is TRBV5-1, the J gene TRBJ2-4; 9 nucleotides align to TRBD1. CDR3 length: 16 residues. Losses at the gene ends were 0 bases for V and 6 bases for J; bases not matched to a gene: 7. CDR1 is SGHRS and CDR2 is YFSETQ in the germline V gene.

This clonotype was counted at least ten times. This chain joins TRBV28 and TRBJ2-7; tentative D call: TRBD2 (6 bases). V was clipped by 6 bases and J by 2 bases, with 17 bases between them. The CDR3 is 15 amino acids. Germline V gene lookup returns CDR1 MDHEN and CDR2 SYDVKM. The CDR3 region is CASSANLGGTYEQYF. Written as DNA, the CDR3 is TGTGCCAGCAGCGCCAACCTGGGGGGAACCTACGAGCAGTACTTC.

The chain combines TRBV29-1 with TRBJ1-2; D unclear. Germline V gene lookup returns CDR1 SQVTM and CDR2 ANQGSEA. V was clipped by 4 bases and J by 5 bases, with 11 bases between them. The CDR3 extends over 12 amino acids. CDR3 protein: CSVGGQHYGYTF. Written as DNA, the CDR3 is TGCAGCGTTGGTGGGCAGCATTATGGCTACACCTTC. Together with reference TRBV29-1 and TRBJ1-2, the CDR3 gives the full variable domain: SAVISQKPSRDICQRGTSLTIQCQVDSQVTMMFWYRQQPGQSLTLIATANQGSEATYESGFVIDKFPISRPNLTFSTLTVSNMSPEDSSIYLCSVGGQHYGYTFGSGTRLTVV.

The gene calls are TRBV7-9 and TRBJ2-5; D is possibly TRBD1 (5 bases). The germline gives CDR1 SEHNR, CDR2 FQNEAQ (reference sequence). Trimming removed 4 bases from V and 7 bases from J, with 25 bases in between. The CDR3 is 17 amino acids. CDR3 in DNA: TGTGCCAGCAGCTCTAATCGCCTAGGGGCCGGGCTGGGGACCCAGTACTTC. Translation gives CASSSNRLGAGLGTQYF.

The sample holds a few counts of this clonotype. The V gene is TRBV14, the J gene TRBJ1-2, with D tentatively TRBD1 (5 bases). Germline V gene sequence: CDR1 SGHDN, CDR2 FVKESK. CDR3 length equals 17 residues. V was cut by 1 base and J by 0 bases, with 15 bases left in between. This CDR3 reads CASSQVGTRQTNYGYTF. CDR3 nucleotides: TGTGCCAGCAGCCAAGTCGGGACCAGACAAACTAACTATGGCTACACCTTC.

The table lists this clonotype with a few counts. The rearrangement uses TRBV11-2 and TRBJ2-5; D call uncertain. Trimming removed 3 bases at V and 3 bases at J, with 11 bases between. Per the germline V gene, CDR1 is SGHAT and CDR2 is FQNNGV. This CDR3 has 14 residues. CDR3 in DNA: TGTGCCAGCAGCTTTAGATGGGGTAAAGAGACCCAGTACTTC. Residues: CASSFRWGKETQYF.

The chain joins TRBV12-3 or TRBV12-4 to TRBJ2-2; TRBD1 matches at 8 bases. The V and J ends lost 1 base and 1 base, in that order; junction bases with no gene match: 2. The CDR3 totals 16 residues. CDR3 sequence (DNA): TGTGCCAGCAGTTTAGAAGGGACAGGGAACACCGGGGAGCTGTTTTTT. It specifies CASSLEGTGNTGELFF.

Comment on this clonotype: A much larger clonotype is one base distant, so this may be a read error. V gene TRBV6-1 combines with J gene TRBJ2-7; D gene unclear. The CDR3 covers 14 residues. Germline V CDR1 and CDR2: MNHNS, SASEGT. CDR3 in amino acids: CASTKAEKSCEQYF. The CDR3 DNA sequence: TGTGCCAGCACCAAGGCGGAGAAATCCTGCGAGCAGTACTTC.

The V and J genes are TRBV7-2 and TRBJ2-5; D gene ambiguous. The CDR3 is 15 amino acids. Trimming removed 1 base from V and 0 bases from J, with 9 bases in between. Germline V gene lookup returns CDR1 SGHTA and CDR2 FQGNSA. This CDR3 reads CASSLDVRYQETQYF. As DNA, the CDR3 is TGTGCCAGCAGCTTAGATGTCAGGTACCAAGAGACCCAGTACTTC.

This clonotype is a singleton in its sample. CDR3 nucleotides: TGTGCCATCAGAGACTCCCAAGCCCTTATCTACGAGCAGTACTTC. Translated, it gives CAIRDSQALIYEQYF. The genes are TRBV10-3 and TRBJ2-7; D not resolved. CDR3 length: 15 residues. Germline assignment: CDR1 ENHRY and CDR2 SYGVKD. Trimming pared 6 bases from V and 3 bases from J, leaving 18 bases between.

This rearrangement joins TRBV19 to TRBJ1-1; D is possibly TRBD1 (6 bases). The ends were cut back, 9 bases at V and 5 bases at J, with 19 bases in the middle. The germline gives CDR1 LNHDA, CDR2 SQIVND (reference sequence). The CDR3 spans 14 residues. The CDR3, as DNA: TGTGCCAGCACTTCCACAGGGTGGGGTACTGAAGCTTTCTTT. Its translation: CASTSTGWGTEAFF.

The chain is built from TRBV12-3 or TRBV12-4 and TRBJ2-4, with TRBD1 matching 11 bases. The V segment lost 6 bases and the J segment 2 bases; nucleotides outside the gene matches: 6. This CDR3 region has 16 residues. The chain's CDR3 is CASSWGQGVSKNIQYF. DNA of the CDR3: TGTGCCAGCAGCTGGGGACAGGGGGTTTCCAAAAACATTCAGTACTTC.